Listed below are T cell receptor beta chains from one sample, sequenced in a study of cytomegalovirus exposure and HLA in healthy donors. The assay was immunoSEQ multiplex PCR, and TCRdb's table has in-frame clones only and misses some. The sample lists 180,000 or so clones; under 80% were seen once. The specimen was PBMCs. These TCRs come from a man in his forties in good health and CMV-seronegative. Both conserved end residues are part of each CDR3. The D gene is left open where the match is weak. Where a row states a size, it is once, few, many or the class of an expanded clone; other rows omit it.

CDR3nt: TGTGCCAGCTCAGCTAGCAACAATGAGCAGTTCTTC; CDR3aa: CASSASNNEQFF; abundance: -; j_gene: TRBJ2-1; d_gene: -; v_gene: TRBV18
CDR3nt: TGTGCCAGCTCACCTCAGGGGGGACCCAGCGAGCAGTACTTC; CDR3aa: CASSPQGGPSEQYF; abundance: -; j_gene: TRBJ2-7; d_gene: -; v_gene: TRBV18
CDR3nt: TGTGCCAGCTCCCCAGGGGCCTCCGGGGAGCTGTTTTTT; CDR3aa: CASSPGASGELFF; abundance: -; j_gene: TRBJ2-2; d_gene: -; v_gene: TRBV18
CDR3nt: TGTGCCAGCAGCTTAGTTACTAGCGGGCTGGAGACCCAGTACTTC; CDR3aa: CASSLVTSGLETQYF; abundance: -; j_gene: TRBJ2-5; d_gene: TRBD2; v_gene: TRBV7-9
CDR3nt: TGTGCCAGCAGCTTAGCCCTTGCTGAGACAGGTAGAAACTATGGCTACACCTTC; CDR3aa: CASSLALAETGRNYGYTF; abundance: -; j_gene: TRBJ1-2; d_gene: -; v_gene: TRBV7-9
CDR3nt: TGTTCCAGCAGCCCCCCGACGGCTAGCGGGGATAGGGGAGATACGCAGTATTTT; CDR3aa: CSSSPPTASGDRGDTQYF; abundance: -; j_gene: TRBJ2-3; d_gene: TRBD2; v_gene: TRBV7-9
CDR3nt: TGTGCCTGGAGTGTACCCACAGGGGGGAATTCACCCCTCCACTTT; CDR3aa: CAWSVPTGGNSPLHF; abundance: -; j_gene: TRBJ1-6; d_gene: TRBD1; v_gene: TRBV30
CDR3nt: TGTGCCAGCAGCTCCCACTTCGGACAGTACAATGAGCAGTTCTTC; CDR3aa: CASSSHFGQYNEQFF; abundance: few; j_gene: TRBJ2-1; d_gene: -; v_gene: TRBV9
CDR3nt: TGTGCCAGCTCGGGACTAGCGGGAGAGTACGAGCAGTACTTC; CDR3aa: CASSGLAGEYEQYF; abundance: once; j_gene: TRBJ2-7; d_gene: TRBD2; v_gene: TRBV27
CDR3nt: TGTGCCAGCAGCTTAGCTCGGGGGGCAGAGACCCAGTACTTC; CDR3aa: CASSLARGAETQYF; abundance: -; j_gene: TRBJ2-5; d_gene: -; v_gene: TRBV7-9
CDR3nt: TGTGCTAGTGCCGATCAACAAAGAATTTGGGCCCATGAGCAGTTCTTC; CDR3aa: CASADQQRIWAHEQFF; abundance: few; j_gene: TRBJ2-1; d_gene: -; v_gene: TRBV12-5
CDR3nt: TGTGCCAGCAGCTTAGATGCAGGGTTGGAGCCCCAGCATTTT; CDR3aa: CASSLDAGLEPQHF; abundance: -; j_gene: TRBJ1-5; d_gene: -; v_gene: TRBV7-8
CDR3nt: TGTGCCAGCTGGACTAGCGCCAGCTCCTACGAGCAGTACTTC; CDR3aa: CASWTSASSYEQYF; abundance: -; j_gene: TRBJ2-7; d_gene: TRBD2; v_gene: TRBV6-1
CDR3nt: TGTGCCAGTAGCCCCCAGGTCGGCTATGGCTACACCTTC; CDR3aa: CASSPQVGYGYTF; abundance: -; j_gene: TRBJ1-2; d_gene: -; v_gene: TRBV19
CDR3nt: TGTGCCATCGCGGGTAGCGGCACAGATACGCAGTATTTT; CDR3aa: CAIAGSGTDTQYF; abundance: -; j_gene: TRBJ2-3; d_gene: -; v_gene: TRBV10-3
CDR3nt: TGTGCCAGCTTGAGAGGGCGGGAACGTCGCGGAGAGACCCAGTACTTC; CDR3aa: CASLRGRERRGETQYF; abundance: -; j_gene: TRBJ2-5; d_gene: -; v_gene: TRBV18
CDR3nt: TGTGCCTGGACCCGGGGAGGCCTGGATCCTGGAAACACCATATATTTT; CDR3aa: CAWTRGGLDPGNTIYF; abundance: -; j_gene: TRBJ1-3; d_gene: -; v_gene: TRBV30
CDR3nt: TGTGCCAGCAGCTTCGGACAGGGGAACACTGAAGCTTTCTTT; CDR3aa: CASSFGQGNTEAFF; abundance: few; j_gene: TRBJ1-1; d_gene: TRBD1; v_gene: TRBV13
CDR3nt: TGTGCCAGCAGCTTTTCAGGGTTCTATGGCTACACCTTC; CDR3aa: CASSFSGFYGYTF; abundance: -; j_gene: TRBJ1-2; d_gene: -; v_gene: TRBV11-1
CDR3nt: TGTGCCACCAAGCCCTCTTCCGGGACAGGGAAGGGGAACGAGCAGTTCTTC; CDR3aa: CATKPSSGTGKGNEQFF; abundance: once; j_gene: TRBJ2-1; d_gene: TRBD1; v_gene: TRBV19
CDR3nt: TGTGCCAGCAGCTTATCACCGACAGGGGGCCAAGAGACCCAGTACTTC; CDR3aa: CASSLSPTGGQETQYF; abundance: -; j_gene: TRBJ2-5; d_gene: TRBD1; v_gene: TRBV7-9
CDR3nt: TGCGCCAGCAGTTGGTGGGAGGCCAAAAACATTCAGTACTTC; CDR3aa: CASSWWEAKNIQYF; abundance: -; j_gene: TRBJ2-4; d_gene: -; v_gene: TRBV5-1
CDR3nt: TGTGCCAGCAGTTACTCGAACACCGAAGCTTTCTTT; CDR3aa: CASSYSNTEAFF; abundance: -; j_gene: TRBJ1-1; d_gene: -; v_gene: TRBV6-6
CDR3nt: TGTGCCACCAGCAGGAGGGTTGCCACTGAAGCTTTCTTT; CDR3aa: CATSRRVATEAFF; abundance: -; j_gene: TRBJ1-1; d_gene: -; v_gene: TRBV15
CDR3nt: TGCGCCAGCAGCCAAGATCGGGGTACTGAAGCTTTCTTT; CDR3aa: CASSQDRGTEAFF; abundance: many; j_gene: TRBJ1-1; d_gene: -; v_gene: TRBV4-3
CDR3nt: TGCGCCAGCAACCAGGGTTCCTCTGGCACCGGGGAGCTGTTTTTT; CDR3aa: CASNQGSSGTGELFF; abundance: few; j_gene: TRBJ2-2; d_gene: -; v_gene: TRBV5-1
CDR3nt: TGTGCCACCAGCAGCTGGACTAGCGGGGGCCTCACCAATGAGCAGTTCTTC; CDR3aa: CATSSWTSGGLTNEQFF; abundance: -; j_gene: TRBJ2-1; d_gene: TRBD2; v_gene: TRBV15
CDR3nt: TGCGCCAGCAGCATCAGGGCAGGTGGGGCCAACGTCCTGACTTTC; CDR3aa: CASSIRAGGANVLTF; abundance: -; j_gene: TRBJ2-6; d_gene: -; v_gene: TRBV5-1
CDR3nt: TGCGCCAGCAGCCAACAGGGGTGGGACACTGAAGCTTTCTTT; CDR3aa: CASSQQGWDTEAFF; abundance: few; j_gene: TRBJ1-1; d_gene: -; v_gene: TRBV4-3
CDR3nt: TGCGCCAGCAGCCAAGGGGGACAGGGGGTTATTTCCCGCCACGAGCAGTACTTC; CDR3aa: CASSQGGQGVISRHEQYF; abundance: -; j_gene: TRBJ2-7; d_gene: TRBD1; v_gene: TRBV4-1
CDR3nt: TGTGCCAGCAGCCAAGAAGTGGGGCCCTATGGCTACACCTTC; CDR3aa: CASSQEVGPYGYTF; abundance: few; j_gene: TRBJ1-2; d_gene: -; v_gene: TRBV4-2
CDR3nt: TGTGCCAGCAGTTACGGGACAACCCTCTACAATGAGCAGTTCTTC; CDR3aa: CASSYGTTLYNEQFF; abundance: few; j_gene: TRBJ2-1; d_gene: -; v_gene: TRBV6-5
CDR3nt: TGTGCCATTGGGACTAGCGGGGGACTGGAGACCCAGTACTTC; CDR3aa: CAIGTSGGLETQYF; abundance: -; j_gene: TRBJ2-5; d_gene: TRBD2; v_gene: TRBV10-3
CDR3nt: TGCAGCGTTGAAGATATAGGCAGGGGCGGTGGCTACACCTTC; CDR3aa: CSVEDIGRGGGYTF; abundance: -; j_gene: TRBJ1-2; d_gene: -; v_gene: TRBV29-1
CDR3nt: TGTGCCAGCAGTGTTGGGGGCCCGACAGATACGCAGTATTTT; CDR3aa: CASSVGGPTDTQYF; abundance: -; j_gene: TRBJ2-3; d_gene: -; v_gene: TRBV6-6
CDR3nt: TGTGCCAGCAGCGGCGGAAGTAATCAGCCCCAGCATTTT; CDR3aa: CASSGGSNQPQHF; abundance: -; j_gene: TRBJ1-5; d_gene: -; v_gene: TRBV9
CDR3nt: TGTGCCAGCACCTTGGCGGGACTGAAAGGGGAGACCCAGTACTTC; CDR3aa: CASTLAGLKGETQYF; abundance: few; j_gene: TRBJ2-5; d_gene: -; v_gene: TRBV5-8
CDR3nt: TGCGCCAGCAGCCAAGGGACTAGCGGATACGAGCAGTACTTC; CDR3aa: CASSQGTSGYEQYF; abundance: few; j_gene: TRBJ2-7; d_gene: TRBD2; v_gene: TRBV4-1
CDR3nt: TGTGCCAGCAGCCTAGACACCAAGGGGTATAATTCACCCCTCCACTTT; CDR3aa: CASSLDTKGYNSPLHF; abundance: -; j_gene: TRBJ1-6; d_gene: -; v_gene: TRBV5-8
CDR3nt: TGTGCCAGCAGCTCGTCGCCTCTAGCGGGGCTCACAGATACGCAGTATTTT; CDR3aa: CASSSSPLAGLTDTQYF; abundance: -; j_gene: TRBJ2-3; d_gene: TRBD2; v_gene: TRBV5-6
CDR3nt: TGTGCCAGCCTAGCGGGGGACACAGATACGCAGTATTTT; CDR3aa: CASLAGDTDTQYF; abundance: -; j_gene: TRBJ2-3; d_gene: TRBD2; v_gene: TRBV28
CDR3nt: TGTGCCACAGACACGAAACCTGGAAACACCATATATTTT; CDR3aa: CATDTKPGNTIYF; abundance: -; j_gene: TRBJ1-3; d_gene: -; v_gene: TRBV6-1
CDR3nt: TGTGCCAGCAGCCGAGGCCGACTAGCGGGAGTGGGGGGGAACACCGGGGAGCTGTTTTTT; CDR3aa: CASSRGRLAGVGGNTGELFF; abundance: -; j_gene: TRBJ2-2; d_gene: TRBD2; v_gene: TRBV4-2
CDR3nt: TGTGCCAGCGCCCGACAGGGAGTAAACACTGAAGCTTTCTTT; CDR3aa: CASARQGVNTEAFF; abundance: few; j_gene: TRBJ1-1; d_gene: TRBD1; v_gene: TRBV6-6
CDR3nt: TGTGCCAGCAGTTTAGAAGGCGACAGGGCCTATGGCTACACCTTC; CDR3aa: CASSLEGDRAYGYTF; abundance: few; j_gene: TRBJ1-2; d_gene: TRBD1; v_gene: TRBV27
CDR3nt: TGTGCCAGCAGTGAGGGACAGGGGTTTTCACCCCTCCACTTT; CDR3aa: CASSEGQGFSPLHF; abundance: -; j_gene: TRBJ1-6; d_gene: TRBD1; v_gene: TRBV2
CDR3nt: TGTGCCAGTGGCCTCGCGCGGGGGGACTACAATGAGCAGTTCTTC; CDR3aa: CASGLARGDYNEQFF; abundance: -; j_gene: TRBJ2-1; d_gene: TRBD2; v_gene: TRBV19
CDR3nt: TGTGCTAGCAGCTTGGGGGGGGACTACAATGAGCAGTTCTTC; CDR3aa: CASSLGGDYNEQFF; abundance: -; j_gene: TRBJ2-1; d_gene: TRBD2; v_gene: TRBV7-7
CDR3nt: TGTGCCAGCGGCGGGGAGGGTAACGCTGAAGCTTTCTTT; CDR3aa: CASGGEGNAEAFF; abundance: -; j_gene: TRBJ1-1; d_gene: -; v_gene: TRBV7-9
CDR3nt: TGTGCCAGCAGCGTATACGCGGGAGGAGGTGGTGCCGGGGAGCTGTTTTTT; CDR3aa: CASSVYAGGGGAGELFF; abundance: -; j_gene: TRBJ2-2; d_gene: TRBD2; v_gene: TRBV9
CDR3nt: TGTGCCAGCAGCCCACTCACAGGGAACAATCAGCCCCAGCATTTT; CDR3aa: CASSPLTGNNQPQHF; abundance: -; j_gene: TRBJ1-5; d_gene: -; v_gene: TRBV7-8
CDR3nt: TGTGCCAGCTCAGGGAATAGCAATCAGCCCCAGCATTTT; CDR3aa: CASSGNSNQPQHF; abundance: -; j_gene: TRBJ1-5; d_gene: -; v_gene: TRBV7-2
CDR3nt: TGTGCCAGCAGCAAAAACAGGGGATTTGCCGGGGAGCTGTTTTTT; CDR3aa: CASSKNRGFAGELFF; abundance: -; j_gene: TRBJ2-2; d_gene: TRBD1; v_gene: TRBV6-5
CDR3nt: TGTGCCAGTAGTTCTGGCGGGGGGTACAATGAGCAGTTCTTC; CDR3aa: CASSSGGGYNEQFF; abundance: -; j_gene: TRBJ2-1; d_gene: TRBD2; v_gene: TRBV19
CDR3nt: TGCAGTGTTGGCCGTAACAATGAGCAGTTCTTC; CDR3aa: CSVGRNNEQFF; abundance: -; j_gene: TRBJ2-1; d_gene: -; v_gene: TRBV20-1
CDR3nt: TGTGCCAGCAGTGAAAGGGACACCCACGAGCAGTACTTC; CDR3aa: CASSERDTHEQYF; abundance: few; j_gene: TRBJ2-7; d_gene: -; v_gene: TRBV2
CDR3nt: TGTGCCAGCAGCTTAGAGGCTAGCGGGGGGGATACCTACGAGCAGTACTTC; CDR3aa: CASSLEASGGDTYEQYF; abundance: -; j_gene: TRBJ2-7; d_gene: TRBD2; v_gene: TRBV7-2